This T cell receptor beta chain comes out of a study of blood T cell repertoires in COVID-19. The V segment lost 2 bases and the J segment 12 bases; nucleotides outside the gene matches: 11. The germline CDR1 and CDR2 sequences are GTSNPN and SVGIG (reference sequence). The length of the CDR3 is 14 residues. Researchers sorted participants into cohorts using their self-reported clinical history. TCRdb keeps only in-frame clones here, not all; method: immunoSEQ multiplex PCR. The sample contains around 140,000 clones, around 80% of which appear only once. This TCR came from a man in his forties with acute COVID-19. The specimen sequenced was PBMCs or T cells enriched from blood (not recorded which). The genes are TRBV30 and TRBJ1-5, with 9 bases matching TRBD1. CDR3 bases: TGTGCCTGGAGTACAACCGGGACAGGGAACATCCAGCATTTT. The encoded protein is CAWSTTGTGNIQHF.